The rows below give T cell receptor beta chains drawn from one sample of a study of cytomegalovirus exposure and HLA in healthy donors. Profiling relied on immunoSEQ multiplex PCR, and the TCRdb table lists in-frame clones only, not all of them. The table shows about 130,000 clones, with around 77% occurring only once. The sample was PBMCs. These receptors were collected from a man under 40 in good health and CMV-seronegative. CDR3s include the opening cysteine and the closing phenylalanine or tryptophan. Fields, in order: clone size, V gene, D gene, J gene, CDR3 DNA, CDR3 protein. The D gene is left open where the match is weak. Clone size appears in some rows only: once, few, many, or a class for an expanded clone.

size: -; V: TRBV2; D: -; J: TRBJ1-5; DNA: TGTGCCAGCACCAGGGAATGGGGTCAGCCCCAGCATTTT; CDR3: CASTREWGQPQHF
size: -; V: TRBV5-1; D: TRBD1; J: TRBJ2-7; DNA: TGCGCCAGCAGCTCAACAGGGGCTGTCTACTACGAGCAGTACTTC; CDR3: CASSSTGAVYYEQYF
size: -; V: TRBV2; D: -; J: TRBJ2-3; DNA: TGTGCCAACCCTAGGGGCAGATATACCACAGATACGCAGTATTTT; CDR3: CANPRGRYTTDTQYF
size: -; V: TRBV2; D: -; J: TRBJ2-3; DNA: TGTGCCAGCAGTGGTGGCGGGACCTACACAGATACGCAGTATTTT; CDR3: CASSGGGTYTDTQYF
size: -; V: TRBV5-1; D: -; J: TRBJ2-6; DNA: TGCGCCAGCAGCTTGGCGGGCTCTGGGGCCAACGTCCTGACTTTC; CDR3: CASSLAGSGANVLTF
size: -; V: TRBV19; D: -; J: TRBJ2-7; DNA: TGTGCCAGTAGTATAGGCCCCGGACAGCCCTACGAGCAGTACTTC; CDR3: CASSIGPGQPYEQYF
size: few; V: TRBV5-1; D: TRBD2; J: TRBJ2-2; DNA: TGCGCCAGCAGCTTGATTCCTAGCGGGGGCGGGGAGCTGTTTTTT; CDR3: CASSLIPSGGGELFF
size: -; V: TRBV7-3; D: -; J: TRBJ2-3; DNA: TGTGCCAGCAGCGCGGGTGGGACAGATACGCAGTATTTT; CDR3: CASSAGGTDTQYF
size: -; V: TRBV27; D: -; J: TRBJ2-7; DNA: TGTGCCAGCAGTCCCCAGGGGGGCTCCATCTACGAGCAGTACTTC; CDR3: CASSPQGGSIYEQYF
size: -; V: TRBV15; D: -; J: TRBJ1-4; DNA: TGTGCCACCAGCAGAGCTCAGGGGATTAATGAAAAACTGTTTTTT; CDR3: CATSRAQGINEKLFF
size: -; V: TRBV28; D: -; J: TRBJ1-5; DNA: TGTGCCAGCAAGACACCTTCAGGCAATCAGCCCCAGCATTTT; CDR3: CASKTPSGNQPQHF
size: -; V: TRBV29-1; D: TRBD1; J: TRBJ1-4; DNA: TGCAGCGTTTTCACCGACTCACAGGGGGCGCTTGAAAAACTGTTTTTT; CDR3: CSVFTDSQGALEKLFF
size: -; V: TRBV7-8; D: TRBD2; J: TRBJ2-5; DNA: TGTGCCAGCAGCTTACCGGGACTAGCGGGAGGAGAGACCCAGTACTTC; CDR3: CASSLPGLAGGETQYF
size: -; V: TRBV28; D: -; J: TRBJ2-1; DNA: TGTGCCAGCACGCTAGCGCTCAGGGATTATTACAATGAGCAGTTCTTC; CDR3: CASTLALRDYYNEQFF
size: -; V: TRBV5-6; D: -; J: TRBJ1-4; DNA: TGTGCCAGCAGCTTGGTAGGGGATGAAAAACTGTTTTTT; CDR3: CASSLVGDEKLFF
size: -; V: TRBV7-2; D: TRBD2; J: TRBJ2-7; DNA: TGTGCCAGCAGCTCCCTACCACTAGCGGGAGGCCCCTACGAGCAGTACTTC; CDR3: CASSSLPLAGGPYEQYF
size: -; V: TRBV6-6; D: -; J: TRBJ2-1; DNA: TGTGCCAGCAGGACCGGCACGGGGACTCATGAGCAGTTCTTC; CDR3: CASRTGTGTHEQFF
size: few; V: TRBV25-1; D: -; J: TRBJ1-2; DNA: TGTGCCAGCAGCCCAAACAGGGTCGCTCATGGCTACACCTTC; CDR3: CASSPNRVAHGYTF
size: -; V: TRBV27; D: TRBD2; J: TRBJ2-7; DNA: TGTGCCAGCAGTTTCGGACTAGCCGGGTCCTACGAGCAGTACTTC; CDR3: CASSFGLAGSYEQYF
size: -; V: TRBV7-2; D: -; J: TRBJ1-2; DNA: TGTGCCAGCAGCCCGGGGGACGTTGACTATGGCTACACCTTC; CDR3: CASSPGDVDYGYTF
size: few; V: TRBV5-4; D: -; J: TRBJ1-1; DNA: TGTGCCAGCAGTTCCAGCGGGGGGTGGACTGAAGCTTTCTTT; CDR3: CASSSSGGWTEAFF
size: -; V: TRBV6-6; D: TRBD1; J: TRBJ1-5; DNA: TGTGCCAGCAGCCATAATACAGGGGGCCGCAATCAGCCCCAGCATTTT; CDR3: CASSHNTGGRNQPQHF
size: few; V: TRBV10-1; D: -; J: TRBJ2-7; DNA: TGCGCCAGCAGTGAAGGGACAAACTACGAGCAGTACTTC; CDR3: CASSEGTNYEQYF
size: -; V: TRBV15; D: TRBD2; J: TRBJ2-1; DNA: TGTGCCACCAGCAGGGCCGGGACTAGCGGGAAACATTACAATGAGCAGTTCTTC; CDR3: CATSRAGTSGKHYNEQFF
size: -; V: TRBV19; D: -; J: TRBJ2-7; DNA: TGTGCCAGTAGTAGAGGGGGCTACGAGCAGTACTTC; CDR3: CASSRGGYEQYF
size: -; V: TRBV4-2; D: TRBD2; J: TRBJ2-3; DNA: TGTGCCAGCAGCCCTAGCGGGAGCACAGATACGCAGTATTTT; CDR3: CASSPSGSTDTQYF
size: -; V: TRBV28; D: TRBD1; J: TRBJ2-7; DNA: TGTGCCAGCAGTGCATCTCTACAGGGGTACGAGCAGTACTTC; CDR3: CASSASLQGYEQYF
size: -; V: TRBV28; D: -; J: TRBJ2-1; DNA: TGTGCCAGCAGCACGGCGGGGCTACTTCGGGATGAGCAGTTCTTC; CDR3: CASSTAGLLRDEQFF
size: -; V: TRBV9; D: -; J: TRBJ1-2; DNA: TGTGCCAGCAGCGTAGACCCGGGACAAGGGGGCTACACCTTC; CDR3: CASSVDPGQGGYTF
size: -; V: TRBV6-5; D: -; J: TRBJ2-7; DNA: TGTGCCAGCAGTTACTCGCTGACTGGCTACGAGCAGTACTTC; CDR3: CASSYSLTGYEQYF
size: -; V: TRBV9; D: TRBD2; J: TRBJ2-4; DNA: TGTGCCAGCAGCTCCTTCTCGCTAGCGGGAGGGCCGAACATTCAGTACTTC; CDR3: CASSSFSLAGGPNIQYF
size: -; V: TRBV4-1; D: -; J: TRBJ1-1; DNA: TGCGCCAGCAGCCAAGAGGGGGCGGGTTTGACTGAAGCTTTCTTT; CDR3: CASSQEGAGLTEAFF
size: -; V: TRBV28; D: TRBD1; J: TRBJ1-1; DNA: TGTGCCAGCAGTTTTCAGGGGGCGCGTACTGAAGCTTTCTTT; CDR3: CASSFQGARTEAFF
size: -; V: TRBV19; D: -; J: TRBJ1-2; DNA: TGTGCCACCTGGACTAAGAGGGACTATGGCTACACCTTC; CDR3: CATWTKRDYGYTF
size: -; V: TRBV7-6; D: -; J: TRBJ2-1; DNA: TGTGCCAGCAGCTTAGCTCTACAGGTGAATGAGCAGTTCTTC; CDR3: CASSLALQVNEQFF
size: few; V: TRBV6-6; D: -; J: TRBJ2-7; DNA: TGTGCCAGCAGTGGATTAGACCCAGGGGAGCGGTACTTC; CDR3: CASSGLDPGERYF
size: -; V: TRBV9; D: -; J: TRBJ2-2; DNA: TGTGCCAGCAGCGTAGCCCCGTACGGGGACACCGGGGAGCTGTTTTTT; CDR3: CASSVAPYGDTGELFF
size: -; V: TRBV29-1; D: TRBD1; J: TRBJ2-1; DNA: TGCAGCGTAATAGGACAGGGCACATACAATGAGCAGTTCTTC; CDR3: CSVIGQGTYNEQFF
size: -; V: TRBV2; D: -; J: TRBJ2-2; DNA: TGTGCCAGCAGGGCCCAGGGGGGCACCGGGGAGCTGTTTTTT; CDR3: CASRAQGGTGELFF
size: -; V: TRBV27; D: TRBD2; J: TRBJ2-1; DNA: TGTGCCAGCAGTTTCATCCCGCGGACTAGCGGGAGTTGGGGCAATGAGCAGTTCTTC; CDR3: CASSFIPRTSGSWGNEQFF
size: -; V: TRBV5-6; D: -; J: TRBJ2-7; DNA: TGTGCCAGCAGCTCGAGACAGGACCCCTCCTACGAGCAGTACTTC; CDR3: CASSSRQDPSYEQYF
size: -; V: TRBV13; D: -; J: TRBJ2-2; DNA: TGTGCCAGCAGCTTTACCGGGAGCGGCACCGGGGAGCTGTTTTTT; CDR3: CASSFTGSGTGELFF
size: -; V: TRBV9; D: -; J: TRBJ2-3; DNA: TGTGCCAGCAGCCGCCTAGGGGCCTCTAGCACAGATACGCAGTATTTT; CDR3: CASSRLGASSTDTQYF
size: -; V: TRBV7-9; D: TRBD1; J: TRBJ2-7; DNA: TGTGCCAGCAGCTCACGGACAGGAACACCCTACGAGCAGTACTTC; CDR3: CASSSRTGTPYEQYF
size: -; V: TRBV5-4; D: TRBD2; J: TRBJ2-5; DNA: TGTGCCAGCAGCTTCCGCGGAGCGGGAGAGCGGGAGACCCAGTACTTC; CDR3: CASSFRGAGERETQYF
size: -; V: TRBV28; D: -; J: TRBJ2-3; DNA: TGTGCCAGCAGTTTAGGGGCTTCCACAGATACGCAGTATTTT; CDR3: CASSLGASTDTQYF
size: -; V: TRBV2; D: -; J: TRBJ2-7; DNA: TGTGCCAGCCAGCGCGAACAATCCTACGAGCAGTACTTC; CDR3: CASQREQSYEQYF
size: -; V: TRBV7-9; D: TRBD1; J: TRBJ2-7; DNA: TGTGCCAGCAGCTTAGCTTCAGGGGGCGCCTACGAGCAGTACTTC; CDR3: CASSLASGGAYEQYF
size: -; V: TRBV2; D: -; J: TRBJ1-3; DNA: TGTGCCAGCAGTCCCGCCCGGAGCACCATATATTTT; CDR3: CASSPARSTIYF
size: -; V: TRBV19; D: TRBD2; J: TRBJ2-1; DNA: TGTGCCAGTAGGGACTTGACTAGCGGGAGGCTTCGTGGGAATGAGCAGTTCTTC; CDR3: CASRDLTSGRLRGNEQFF
size: -; V: TRBV29-1; D: TRBD2; J: TRBJ2-3; DNA: TGCAGCGTAGGATCGGGACTAACAGATACGCAGTATTTT; CDR3: CSVGSGLTDTQYF
size: -; V: TRBV9; D: -; J: TRBJ2-1; DNA: TGTGCCAGCAGCGTAGATAGCGGATCCTACAATGAGCAGTTCTTC; CDR3: CASSVDSGSYNEQFF